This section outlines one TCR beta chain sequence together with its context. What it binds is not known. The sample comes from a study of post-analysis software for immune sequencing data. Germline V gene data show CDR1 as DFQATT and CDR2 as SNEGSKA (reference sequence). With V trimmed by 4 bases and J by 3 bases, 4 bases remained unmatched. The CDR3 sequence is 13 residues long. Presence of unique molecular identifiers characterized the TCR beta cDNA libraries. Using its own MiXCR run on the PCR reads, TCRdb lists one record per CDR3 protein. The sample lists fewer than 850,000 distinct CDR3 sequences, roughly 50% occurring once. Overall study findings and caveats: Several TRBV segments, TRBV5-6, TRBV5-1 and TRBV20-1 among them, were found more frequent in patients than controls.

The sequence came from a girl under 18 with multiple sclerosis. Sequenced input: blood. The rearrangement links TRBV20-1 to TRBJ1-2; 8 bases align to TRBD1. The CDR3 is CSAKTGVDYGYTF. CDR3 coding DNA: TGCAGTGCTAAGACAGGGGTTGACTATGGCTACACCTTC.